The text below deals with one T cell receptor beta chain. This sample was taken from a study of kidney transplant recipient with SARS-CoV-2 infection. This CDR3 has 19 residues. The germline V gene encodes CDR1 MNHEY and CDR2 SMNVEV (reference sequence). Between the trimmed V and J ends, which lost 5 bases and 2 bases, there was a span of 25 bases. TCRdb recomputed calls from the reads with MiXCR, one row per CDR3 protein. The profile covers 200,000 to 300,000 distinct CDR3 sequences, with about 28% appearing a single time and roughly 7% taken by the ten largest. Specimen: a blood sample, collected at baseline and around day 110 from a kidney transplant recipient. The clonotype originates from a male patient younger than 45 who had COVID-19 and was a kidney transplant recipient. These T cells may partly come from the graft donor. The rearrangement links TRBV27 to TRBJ2-1, with a tentative D call TRBD1 (6 bases). CDR3 in amino acids: CASSTRPPRQDRTYNEQFF. The CDR3 DNA reads TGTGCCAGCAGTACGCGCCCTCCCCGCCAGGACAGAACCTACAATGAGCAGTTCTTC.